This T cell receptor (beta chain) was recorded in a study of blood T cell repertoires in COVID-19. Whole-study context: The United States, Italy and Spain were the sources of the acute and convalescent COVID-19 samples. From T cells, B-cell-depleted T cells, or PBMCs came the material, which was cDNA or gDNA.

How the authors handled the data: Estimation of nucleated cell counts relied on the amplification of reference gene primers. The assay was immunoSEQ multiplex PCR, and TCRdb's table has in-frame clones only and misses some. The V and J calls and clone size were taken over from that table, and D and trimming were inferred from the DNA. The table has around 140,000 clones, approximately 88% seen once. Germline CDR1 LGHDT, CDR2 YNNKEL (reference sequence). Losses at the gene ends were 1 base for V and 9 bases for J; bases not matched to a gene: 9. The CDR3 is 16 amino acids. This receptor was identified in a woman in her 50s with acute or convalescent COVID-19. The sequencing input was peripheral blood. This sequence joins TRBV3-1 (or the pseudogene TRBV3-2) and TRBJ1-6; 7 nucleotides align to TRBD1. For the CDR3, the DNA is TGTGCCAGCAGCCAAGGAGACAGGGCCTGGGGTTCACCCCTCCACTTT. This sequence encodes CASSQGDRAWGSPLHF.